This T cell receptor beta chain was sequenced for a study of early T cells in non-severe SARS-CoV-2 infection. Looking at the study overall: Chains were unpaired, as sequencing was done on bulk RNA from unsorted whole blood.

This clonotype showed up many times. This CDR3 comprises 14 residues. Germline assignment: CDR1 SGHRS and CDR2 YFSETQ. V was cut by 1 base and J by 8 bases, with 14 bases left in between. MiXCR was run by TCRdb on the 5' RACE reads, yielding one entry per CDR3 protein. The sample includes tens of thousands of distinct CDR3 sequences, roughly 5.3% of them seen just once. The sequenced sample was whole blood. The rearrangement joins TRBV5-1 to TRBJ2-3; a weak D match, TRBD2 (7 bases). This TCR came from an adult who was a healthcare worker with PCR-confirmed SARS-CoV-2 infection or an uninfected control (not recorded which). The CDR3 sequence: CASSLNGGPTTQYF. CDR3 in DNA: TGCGCCAGCAGCTTGAACGGGGGGCCGACTACGCAGTATTTT.